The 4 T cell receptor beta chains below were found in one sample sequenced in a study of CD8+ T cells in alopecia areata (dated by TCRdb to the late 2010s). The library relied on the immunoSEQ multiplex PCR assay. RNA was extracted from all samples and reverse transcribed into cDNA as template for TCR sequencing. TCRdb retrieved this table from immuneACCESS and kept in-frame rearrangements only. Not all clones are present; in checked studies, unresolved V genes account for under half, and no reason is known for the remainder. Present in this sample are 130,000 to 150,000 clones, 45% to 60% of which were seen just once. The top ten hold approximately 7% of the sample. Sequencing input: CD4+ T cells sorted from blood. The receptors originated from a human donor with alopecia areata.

CDR3 nucleotides: TGCAGCGCCTTAGCGGGAGGGACCACCGGGGAGCTGTTTTTT. Protein sequence: CSALAGGTTGELFF. The gene calls are TRBV29-1 and TRBJ2-2; 11 bases align to TRBD2. V was pared by 7 bases and J by 4 bases, with 5 bases of the junction left unmatched. The CDR3 covers 14 residues. Germline-derived CDR1 and CDR2 are SQVTM and ANQGSEA.

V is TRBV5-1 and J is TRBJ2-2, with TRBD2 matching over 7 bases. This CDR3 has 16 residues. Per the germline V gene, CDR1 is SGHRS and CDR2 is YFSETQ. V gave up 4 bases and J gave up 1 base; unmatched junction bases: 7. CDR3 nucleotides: TGCGCCAGCAGCATTCGGACTAGTGGGAACACCGGGGAGCTGTTTTTT. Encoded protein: CASSIRTSGNTGELFF.

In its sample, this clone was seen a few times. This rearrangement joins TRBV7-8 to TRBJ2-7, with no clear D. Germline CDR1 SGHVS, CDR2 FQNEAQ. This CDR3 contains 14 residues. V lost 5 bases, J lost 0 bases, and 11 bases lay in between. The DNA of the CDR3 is TGTGCCAGCAGCAACGACTGGAACTCCTACGAGCAGTACTTC. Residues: CASSNDWNSYEQYF.

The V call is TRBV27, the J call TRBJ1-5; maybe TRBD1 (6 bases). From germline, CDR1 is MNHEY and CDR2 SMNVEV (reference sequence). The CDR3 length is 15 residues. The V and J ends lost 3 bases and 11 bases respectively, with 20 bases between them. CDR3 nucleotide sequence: TGTGCCAGCAGTTTTTCCTCTACAGGGCATCGAGCCCAGCATTTT. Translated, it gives CASSFSSTGHRAQHF.